The clone carrying this T cell receptor (beta chain) was counted ten times or more. The data were obtained in a study of metastatic and nonmetastatic thyroid tumors. Germline CDR1 and CDR2: DFQATT and SNEGSKA (reference sequence). Trimming cost V 5 bases and J 6 bases; bases outside gene matches: 6. The CDR3 length is 13 residues. MiXCR reprocessed the PCR reads for TCRdb. Among some 30,000 clones listed, about 32% were seen once. Thyroid surgery had not been preceded by any treatment in any patient. The J gene is TRBJ2-1, the V gene TRBV20-1; 8 bases are a match to TRBD2. The receptor was isolated from a female donor with papillary thyroid cancer or a benign thyroid nodule (not recorded which). Some clones in this sample may be carry-over from other donors' samples. The specimen was blood. The CDR3, as DNA: TGCAGTGCTCTACATCTAGCGGGCAATGAGCAGTTCTTC. It specifies CSALHLAGNEQFF.